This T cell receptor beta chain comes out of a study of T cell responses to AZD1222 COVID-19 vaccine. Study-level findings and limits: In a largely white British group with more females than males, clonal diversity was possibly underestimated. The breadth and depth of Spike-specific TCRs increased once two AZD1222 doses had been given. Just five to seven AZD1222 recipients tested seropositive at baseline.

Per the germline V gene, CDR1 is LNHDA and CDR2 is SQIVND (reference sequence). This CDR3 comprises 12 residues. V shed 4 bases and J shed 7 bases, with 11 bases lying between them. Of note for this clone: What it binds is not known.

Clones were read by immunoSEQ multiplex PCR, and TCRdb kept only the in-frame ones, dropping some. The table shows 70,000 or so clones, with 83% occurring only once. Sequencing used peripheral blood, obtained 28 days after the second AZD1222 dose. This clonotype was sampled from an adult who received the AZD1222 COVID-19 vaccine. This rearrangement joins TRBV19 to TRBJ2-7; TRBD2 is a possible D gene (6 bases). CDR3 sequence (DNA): TGTGCCAGTAGTAGCGGGATGGGGGAGCAGTACTTC. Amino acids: CASSSGMGEQYF. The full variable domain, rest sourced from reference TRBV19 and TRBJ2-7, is DGGITQSPKYLFRKEGQNVTLSCEQNLNHDAMYWYRQDPGQGLRLIYYSQIVNDFQKGDIAEGYSVSREKKESFPLTVTSAQKNPTAFYLCASSSGMGEQYFGPGTRLTVT.